This T cell receptor beta chain was sequenced during a study of T-cell reconstitution after alpha-beta-depleted transplantation in children. This sample's TCRbeta library carried unique molecular identifier barcodes. MiXCR, applied by TCRdb to the PCR reads, yields one record per CDR3 protein. Here the sample spans approximately 490,000 distinct CDR3 sequences, approximately 12% being singletons. The CDR3 is made up of 16 amino acids. Germline lookup yields CDR1 LNHNV and CDR2 YYDKDF (reference sequence). V was pared by 0 bases and J by 6 bases, with 7 bases of the junction left unmatched. The V and J genes are TRBV15 and TRBJ2-2, with 7 bases identical to TRBD2. This material consisted of PBMCs from the stem cell graft donor, taken from the stem cell graft. This TCR was recovered from a human donor who donated a stem cell graft to a child with combined immunodeficiency. The CDR3 loop is CATSRDDTSVAGELFF. Here the CDR3 DNA reads TGTGCCACCAGCAGAGATGATACTAGCGTTGCCGGGGAGCTGTTTTTT.